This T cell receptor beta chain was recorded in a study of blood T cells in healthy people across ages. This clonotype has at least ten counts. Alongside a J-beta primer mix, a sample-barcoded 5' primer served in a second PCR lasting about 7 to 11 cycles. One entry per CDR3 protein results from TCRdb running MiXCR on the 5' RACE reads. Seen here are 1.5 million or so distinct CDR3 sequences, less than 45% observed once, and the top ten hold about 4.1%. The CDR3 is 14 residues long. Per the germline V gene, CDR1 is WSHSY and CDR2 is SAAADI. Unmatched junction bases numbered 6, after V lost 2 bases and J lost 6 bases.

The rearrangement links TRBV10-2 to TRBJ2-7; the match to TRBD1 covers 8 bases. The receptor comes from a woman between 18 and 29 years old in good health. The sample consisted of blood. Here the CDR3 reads CASSEVGQASEQYF. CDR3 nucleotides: TGCGCCAGCAGTGAGGTGGGACAGGCCTCCGAGCAGTACTTC.